These T cell receptor beta chains were read from a single sample in a study of blood T cell repertoires in COVID-19. Profiled with immunoSEQ multiplex PCR; TCRdb holds only in-frame clones, not every one. The sample contains 200,000 to 300,000 clones, about 83% of which appear only once. Sequencing was performed on peripheral blood. The receptors originated from a human donor in a cohort sampled during active COVID-19. Each CDR3 is given with its conserved first and last residue. A D gene is named only where the DNA matches it firmly. Rows may omit the clone size; those that give it use once, few, many or a size class.

TRBV6-5,-,TRBJ1-3,-,TGTGCCAGCAGCCTAGACCCGTCCGGAAACACCATATATTTT,CASSLDPSGNTIYF
TRBV2,once,TRBJ1-1,TRBD1,TGTGCCAGCAGTGAAGCGTTAAGGACAGGCCAAGCTTTCTTT,CASSEALRTGQAFF
TRBV30,-,TRBJ2-7,-,TGTGCCTGGAGTTCCAGCTACGAGCAGTACTTC,CAWSSSYEQYF
TRBV5-1,once,TRBJ2-3,-,TGCGCCAGACCTAGTACGAGAAGGAGCCCGCCAGATACGCAGTATTTT,CARPSTRRSPPDTQYF
TRBV5-1,-,TRBJ2-3,TRBD1,TGCGCCAGCAGCTTGGGGTTTAGACAGGGGGCCGTCGGGGATACGCAGTATTTT,CASSLGFRQGAVGDTQYF
TRBV28,-,TRBJ1-2,-,TGTGCCAGCAGTCGGGACAACGCTAACTATGGCTACACCTTC,CASSRDNANYGYTF
TRBV28,-,TRBJ2-3,TRBD2,TGTGCCAGCAGTTCCCGGGTAGCGGGAGGTATAGATACGCAGTATTTT,CASSSRVAGGIDTQYF
TRBV11-2,-,TRBJ2-5,TRBD1,TGTGCCAGCAGCAACGGACAGGGGTTAGGAGAGACCCAGTACTTC,CASSNGQGLGETQYF
TRBV6-5,-,TRBJ1-5,-,TGTGCCAGCAGTACAACAGGGTTAAATCAGCCCCAGCATTTT,CASSTTGLNQPQHF
TRBV11-3,-,TRBJ2-5,TRBD1,TGTGCCAGCAGCCATAGATCAGTAAGGACAGGGCCTCCAGAGACCCAGTACTTC,CASSHRSVRTGPPETQYF
TRBV4-1,-,TRBJ1-2,TRBD1,TGCGCCAGCAGCCATGACAGGGGGTACTATGGCTACACCTTC,CASSHDRGYYGYTF
TRBV7-9,-,TRBJ1-5,TRBD1,TGTGCCAGCAGCTTAGATGGGGACAGTATCCAGCCCCAGCATTTT,CASSLDGDSIQPQHF
TRBV25-1,-,TRBJ1-4,-,TGTGCCAGCAGTGTGGGAGGGGTGGGGGAAAAACTGTTTTTT,CASSVGGVGEKLFF
TRBV2,-,TRBJ1-2,-,TGTGCCAGCAGTGACTCAGGGGCGGGCGGCTACACCTTC,CASSDSGAGGYTF
TRBV6-5,-,TRBJ1-3,TRBD1,TGTGCCAGCAGTCGCCGACAGGGTACAGGAAACACCATATATTTT,CASSRRQGTGNTIYF
TRBV24-1,-,TRBJ2-1,TRBD1,TGTGCCACAGCGACAGGGGGCGGTGAGCAGTTCTTC,CATATGGGEQFF
TRBV9,-,TRBJ2-6,-,TGTGCCAGCAGCGTAGAGGGGTTGGGGGCCAACGTCCTGACTTTC,CASSVEGLGANVLTF
TRBV5-1,-,TRBJ2-3,-,TGCGCCAGCAGCTTGTCTAGCGGCACAGATACGCAGTATTTT,CASSLSSGTDTQYF
TRBV30,-,TRBJ2-2,-,TGTGCCTGGAGTGGGCCCGCACAGGCTACCACCGGGGAGCTGTTTTTT,CAWSGPAQATTGELFF
TRBV18,few,TRBJ1-2,-,TGTGCCAGCTCACCACCGGGAGATTATGGCTACACCTTC,CASSPPGDYGYTF
TRBV10-1,-,TRBJ2-2,-,TGCGCCAGCAGTGTCGTGAACACCGGGGAGCTGTTTTTT,CASSVVNTGELFF
TRBV30,once,TRBJ2-7,-,TGTGCCTGGATTCGCGGAACACGGTCCTACGAGCAGTACTTC,CAWIRGTRSYEQYF
TRBV2,-,TRBJ2-5,TRBD1,TGTGCCCGGGACAGGGAAGAGACCCAGTACTTC,CARDREETQYF
TRBV30,once,TRBJ2-7,TRBD1,TGTGCCTGGAGTTTCACCGGGACAGGATTCTACGAGCAGTACTTC,CAWSFTGTGFYEQYF
TRBV6-6,-,TRBJ2-1,-,TGTGCCAGCAGTTACTCTGGGACTTTCGAGCAGTTCTTC,CASSYSGTFEQFF
TRBV5-1,-,TRBJ2-7,TRBD1,TGCGCCAGCAGCTCCTCGGGACAGGGCTACGAGCAGTACTTC,CASSSSGQGYEQYF
TRBV6-5,few,TRBJ1-5,TRBD1,TGTGCCAGCAGACTTACAGGGGCGGGACAGCCCCAGCATTTT,CASRLTGAGQPQHF
TRBV6-5,-,TRBJ1-5,TRBD1,TGTGCCAGCAGTACTACAGGGGTGTTTCAGCCCCAGCATTTT,CASSTTGVFQPQHF
TRBV4-1,few,TRBJ1-5,-,TGCGCCAGCAGCCTAAATCCCGATGGGGCCAATCAGCCCCAGCATTTT,CASSLNPDGANQPQHF
TRBV27,-,TRBJ1-5,-,TGTGCCAGCAACCCAGCGGGACGGCTAATCCCTAGCAATCAGCCCCAGCATTTT,CASNPAGRLIPSNQPQHF
TRBV5-1,-,TRBJ2-1,TRBD2,TGCGCCAGCAGCTTGACGGGGGGGCCTAGTAATGAGCAGTTCTTC,CASSLTGGPSNEQFF
TRBV28,-,TRBJ2-7,-,TGTGCCAGCAGTCCCCATGAGCGGTTCACCTACGAGCAGTACTTC,CASSPHERFTYEQYF
TRBV27,-,TRBJ1-6,TRBD1,TGTGCCAGCAGTGCCGCCACCGGGACAGGGAGTTCACCCCTCCACTTT,CASSAATGTGSSPLHF
TRBV15,-,TRBJ2-7,TRBD1,TGTGCCACCAGCGGTTACGGGACAGGGTTAGAAGAGCAGTACTTC,CATSGYGTGLEEQYF
TRBV3-1/TRBV3-2,-,TRBJ1-6,-,TGTGCCAGCAGCCAAGACGGGATATCACCCCTCCACTTT,CASSQDGISPLHF
TRBV12-3/TRBV12-4,-,TRBJ2-3,-,TGTGCCAGCAGCGGACTTTTCACAGATACGCAGTATTTT,CASSGLFTDTQYF
TRBV15,-,TRBJ1-4,-,TGTGCCACCAGCAGAGATTGGGAGATAAGGGAAAAACTGTTTTTT,CATSRDWEIREKLFF
TRBV12-5,-,TRBJ2-5,TRBD1,TGTGCTAGTGGTTTGACAGGGGGCGGGGAGACCCAGTACTTC,CASGLTGGGETQYF
TRBV5-1,-,TRBJ2-3,-,TGCGCCAGCAGCTTGGAGAGTATACCTCCCCAAGATACGCAGTATTTT,CASSLESIPPQDTQYF
TRBV19,few,TRBJ2-4,TRBD1,TGTGCCAGTAGTACCGGGACAGGGGATGTCAACATTCAGTACTTC,CASSTGTGDVNIQYF
TRBV7-3,-,TRBJ2-3,-,TGTGCCAGCAGCCCAACATCGTACGATACGCAGTATTTT,CASSPTSYDTQYF
TRBV19,-,TRBJ1-1,-,TGTGCCAGTAGTCCTTACTACAGGGACACTGAAGCTTTCTTT,CASSPYYRDTEAFF
TRBV3-1/TRBV3-2,few,TRBJ1-2,TRBD1,TGTGCCAGCAGCCTTGGGACAGCGTATGGCTACACCTTC,CASSLGTAYGYTF
TRBV6-5,-,TRBJ2-7,TRBD1,TGTGCCAGCAGTTACTCGAGGGGGCACGAGCAGTACTTC,CASSYSRGHEQYF
TRBV2,-,TRBJ2-5,TRBD1,TGTGCCAGCAGTAACACGGGACAGCCCGGGGAGACCCAGTACTTC,CASSNTGQPGETQYF
TRBV6-1,few,TRBJ2-3,-,TGTGCCAGCAGTGAAACGGGCGGGGTGAGCACAGATACGCAGTATTTT,CASSETGGVSTDTQYF
TRBV11-2,-,TRBJ2-1,TRBD2,TGTGCCAGCAGCGCTGGACTAGCGGGGGCCAATGAGCAGTTCTTC,CASSAGLAGANEQFF
TRBV28,-,TRBJ2-1,-,TGTGCCAGCAGTTTCTCGGACAGACACAATGAGCAGTTCTTC,CASSFSDRHNEQFF
TRBV9,-,TRBJ2-2,-,TGTGCCAGCAGCGTAGGGCAGCGCCCCGGGGAGCTGTTTTTT,CASSVGQRPGELFF
TRBV19,few,TRBJ1-1,TRBD1,TGTGCCAGTAGTGGGACAGAGAACACTGAAGCTTTCTTT,CASSGTENTEAFF
TRBV6-4,-,TRBJ2-3,-,TGTGCCAGCAGTGAAGGGGCGGAGACAGATACGCAGTATTTT,CASSEGAETDTQYF
TRBV3-1/TRBV3-2,few,TRBJ2-5,TRBD2,TGTGCCAGCAGCCGTTATAGCGGGAGGGAAGAGACCCAGTACTTC,CASSRYSGREETQYF